The subject of this entry is one T cell receptor (beta chain). What this receptor recognizes is not known. Nothing much larger sits one base from this clone, and base qualities are not available. In Seattle, one collaborating source enrolled patients while the infection was active and tracked those patients longitudinally over the course of disease. The collaborating institutions used their own protocols to collect whole blood in K2EDTA tubes. For TCRbeta analysis, collaborators shipped samples in one of three forms: frozen whole blood, isolated PBMCs, or DNA extracted from either of those sample types. The sample is drawn from a study of blood T cell repertoires in COVID-19 (TCRdb year 2020). About the investigation overall: Collaborator samples came from the United States, Italy and Spain and covered acute and convalescent phases of COVID-19. The prospective study material was composed of cDNA or gDNA derived from T cells, B-cell-depleted T cells, or PBMCs. The dataset comprised deeply sampled blood TCRbeta repertoires from subjects exposed to, actively infected with, or recovered from COVID-19. The repertoires were released in a freely available public database intended as a resource for research on the immune response to SARS-CoV-2. Samples came from the ongoing ImmuneRACE study (first 160 participants) plus 1,254 subjects from 6 global collaborators. Sample metadata almost always included a de-identified subject ID, COVID-19 status, age in years and sex. Where HLA class I and class II types were available, the types were taken from metadata supplied by the sample provider, not from assay-based typing.

TCRbeta CDR3 regions were amplified from genomic DNA using the immunoSEQ Assay, a bias-controlled multiplex PCR. Per the source publication's procedure: Within the assay, amplification of reference gene primers was used to estimate how many nucleated cells each sample contained. To quantify the absolute abundance of each unique TCRbeta CDR3 rearrangement, sequence reads were collapsed and filtered. For each sample, productive Simpson clonality was calculated as the square root of Simpson's diversity index over productive rearrangements. This immuneACCESS table, as held by TCRdb, lists in-frame sequences with V and J called but not all clones. Of the missing ones, under half trace to an unresolved V gene in checked studies; the others have no known cause. Clonal size and the V and J genes are those of that table, whereas D and trimming came from the DNA. This sample has about 180,000 clones in its table, and roughly 81% of those were observed once. Of the sample, roughly 10% is held by the ten largest clones.

The investigation overall reported the following: Clinical and demographic metadata were provided uncurated, with the amount varying by source and participant.

Unmatched junction bases come to 10, with V trimmed by 6 bases and J by 2 bases. From the cysteine through the phenylalanine, the CDR3 covers 15 amino acids. The entry retains the CDR3 DNA only, 45 bases that are in frame from base 1. The germline V gene provides CDR1 SGHRS and CDR2 YFSETQ. The sample was peripheral blood. The V gene is TRBV5-1 and the J gene is TRBJ2-5; the junction holds 7 bases that match TRBD1. The receptor's source is a woman of 80 years or more with COVID-19, enrolled during active disease. CDR3 protein: CASNIRTGLQETQYF. The DNA reads as follows: TGCGCCAGCAACATCAGGACAGGACTTCAAGAGACCCAGTACTTC. Full variable domain (CDR3 extended with the reference TRBV5-1 and TRBJ2-5 proteins): KAGVTQTPRYLIKTRGQQVTLSCSPISGHRSVSWYQQTPGQGLQFLFEYFSETQRNKGNFPGRFSGRQFSNSRSEMNVSTLELGDSALYLCASNIRTGLQETQYFGPGTRLLVL.